This T cell receptor beta chain was sequenced during a study of blood T cells in healthy people across ages. Study-wide results and caveats: Estimates of total diversity, which came from one million sequenced T cells, were considered to be underestimates.

The sample providers were healthy Caucasian people from Russia, aged about 6 to 95. The germline V gene encodes CDR1 SGHRS and CDR2 YFSETQ. Unmatched junction bases numbered 14, after V lost 4 bases and J lost 6 bases. CDR3 size: 16 residues. PCR was performed a second time for about 7 to 12 cycles using a sample-barcoded 5' primer and a J-beta primer mix. The authors tagged each cDNA molecule using a template-switch adaptor with 12 random nucleotides. TCRdb re-called the 5' RACE reads with MiXCR, one entry per CDR3 protein. The repertoire consists of 780,000 or so distinct CDR3 sequences, with roughly 56% occurring once and the leading ten covering about a quarter. About this clonotype: The antigen is unknown.

The source is a man between 35 and 55 years old in good health. Sequenced input: blood. The J gene is TRBJ2-3, the V gene TRBV5-1, with TRBD2 matching 7 bases. The CDR3 reads CASSPGDGGSEDTQYF. In nucleotides, the CDR3 is TGCGCCAGCAGCCCTGGGGACGGGGGGAGTGAGGATACGCAGTATTTT.